These 16 T cell receptor beta chains share one sample of origin, sequenced in a study of T cells in Graves' hyperthyroidism and ophthalmopathy. The investigators amplified TCR beta CDR3 regions from RNA transcripts. The primer set for the first-round RT-PCR of the TCR CDR3 was HTBI. TCRdb reanalysed the multiplex PCR reads using MiXCR and keeps one entry per CDR3 protein. The sample yields about 350,000 distinct CDR3 sequences, about 20% seen once. Material for sequencing was blood. The receptors stem from a woman younger than 35 with Graves' hyperthyroidism.

This clonotype was observed at least ten times. The V call is TRBV10-3, the J call TRBJ2-7; no firm D call. CDR3 size: 12 residues. Germline V lookup: CDR1 ENHRY, CDR2 SYGVKD. V dropped 7 bases and J dropped 6 bases, with 13 bases sitting between them. In DNA, the CDR3 is TGTGCCATCAAAAATCAGGCTGGCGAGCAGTACTTC. It translates to CAIKNQAGEQYF.

Ten or more counts support this clonotype. The chain is built from TRBV6-5 and TRBJ1-1; D unclear. Germline V CDR1 and CDR2: MNHEY, SVGAGI. This CDR3 is built from 12 residues. Deletions cut 2 bases from V and 4 bases from J, with 5 bases between. CDR3 protein: CASSYGPTEAFF. CDR3 bases: TGTGCCAGCAGTTACGGCCCCACTGAAGCTTTCTTT.

This clonotype came up many times. This chain uses TRBV3-1 with TRBJ2-7; D possibly uses TRBD1 or TRBD2 (5 bases each). The CDR3 length is 14 residues. V was shortened by 2 bases and J by 3 bases, with 11 bases between the two germline ends. CDR1 and CDR2 from the germline V gene are LGHDT and YNNKEL (reference sequence). This CDR3 reads CASSQLGRNYEQYF. In DNA form, the CDR3 reads TGTGCCAGCAGCCAATTGGGACGGAACTACGAGCAGTACTTC.

This clonotype was seen a handful of times. This chain connects TRBV5-1 to TRBJ2-7; D call uncertain. Germline V lookup: CDR1 SGHRS, CDR2 YFSETQ. V gave up 4 bases and J gave up 1 base, with 15 bases separating them. CDR3 length: 15 amino acids. CDR3: CASSISASSSYEQYF. The CDR3 DNA reads as TGCGCCAGCAGCATCAGCGCTAGTTCTTCCTACGAGCAGTACTTC. Based on the CDR3 plus reference TRBV5-1 and TRBJ2-7, the full variable domain is KAGVTQTPRYLIKTRGQQVTLSCSPISGHRSVSWYQQTPGQGLQFLFEYFSETQRNKGNFPGRFSGRQFSNSRSEMNVSTLELGDSALYLCASSISASSSYEQYFGPGTRLTVT.

As for this clonotype: One end of the junction fails to match germline, which may point to a read error. CDR3 sequence: CASRSGPAGYDQYF. CDR3 bases: TGTGCCAGCAGGTCGGGACCAGCGGGCTACGATCAGTACTTC. The chain is built from TRBV12-3 or TRBV12-4 and TRBJ2-7, with D possibly TRBD2 on 6 matching bases. The CDR3 is made up of 14 amino acids.

This clonotype came up many times. The chain uses TRBV4-1 and TRBJ2-5; a possible D gene is TRBD2 (7 bases). The ends were cut back, 4 bases at V and 5 bases at J, with 14 bases in the middle. CDR1 and CDR2 (germline): MGHRA, YSYEKL. CDR3 size: 14 residues. The CDR3 DNA sequence: TGCGCCAGCAGCCGCACGGGGGGCACGGAGACCCAGTACTTC. Translation gives CASSRTGGTETQYF.

The genes are TRBV6-2 or TRBV6-3 and TRBJ2-7, with D maybe TRBD1 (5 bases). The CDR3 length is 13 residues. The germline V and J ends were trimmed by 2 bases and 4 bases, with 9 bases remaining between them. Germline assignment: CDR1 MNHEY and CDR2 SVGEGT. CDR3 sequence: CASSYADRYEQYF. DNA of the CDR3: TGTGCCAGCAGTTACGCTGACAGATACGAGCAGTACTTC.

This clonotype was found many times. The chain is built from TRBV11-2 and TRBJ1-3; D gene uncertain. Trimming shortened V by 3 bases and J by 7 bases, and 7 bases separated the two germline ends. The CDR3 has 12 amino acids. CDR1 and CDR2 (germline): SGHAT, FQNNGV. CDR3 residues: CASSFRGNTIYF. CDR3 coding DNA: TGTGCCAGCAGCTTCCGTGGGAACACCATATATTTT.

This clonotype has a count of ten or more. The CDR3 DNA reads as TGCAGTGCTAGGTTGGGACAGACGAACACTGAAGCTTTCTTT. Amino acids: CSARLGQTNTEAFF. This chain joins TRBV20-1 and TRBJ1-1; the match to TRBD1 covers 7 bases. From germline, CDR1 is DFQATT and CDR2 SNEGSKA (reference sequence). This CDR3 comprises 14 residues. The V gene end was trimmed by 3 bases and the J gene end by 1 base; junction bases not matched to a gene: 5.

This clonotype was counted at least ten times. V and J are TRBV5-1 and TRBJ2-7; 7 bases agree with TRBD1. The CDR3 is 18 amino acids. J gave up 2 bases and V 4 bases, and 18 bases lay outside the gene matches. Germline V gene data show CDR1 as SGHRS and CDR2 as YFSETQ. CDR3 residues: CASSLDRDLRLRTYEQYF. CDR3 sequence (DNA): TGCGCCAGCAGCCTCGACAGGGACCTTCGTTTGCGGACCTACGAGCAGTACTTC.

This clonotype has ten or more counts. The CDR3 sequence is CASSPLGAGYTF. DNA of the CDR3: TGTGCCAGCAGTCCTCTGGGGGCTGGCTACACCTTC. This chain uses TRBV12-3 or TRBV12-4 with TRBJ1-2; possibly TRBD1 for D (6 bases). The CDR3 spans 12 residues. The V and J ends lost 5 bases and 7 bases respectively, with 11 bases between them.

V usage is TRBV7-2 and J usage is TRBJ2-7; no firm D call. Germline CDR1 is SGHTA and CDR2 is FQGNSA. V gave up 0 bases and J gave up 7 bases, with 10 bases separating them. The CDR3 has 13 amino acids. In DNA, the CDR3 is TGTGCCAGCAGCTTAGCTTCTTTTGAGGAGCAGTACTTC. It yields the protein CASSLASFEEQYF.

This clonotype was observed many times. V usage is TRBV24-1 and J usage is TRBJ1-5; D possibly corresponds to TRBD1 (5 bases). Germline V gene lookup returns CDR1 KGHDR and CDR2 SFDVKD. The CDR3 spans 16 residues. Trimming shortened V by 5 bases and J by 0 bases, and 13 bases separated the two germline ends. The CDR3, as DNA: TGTGCCACCAGTGTTGTCAGGGAGTGTAGCAATCAGCCCCAGCATTTT. It is translated as CATSVVRECSNQPQHF.

There are a few counts of this clonotype. This chain links TRBV27 with TRBJ1-1; D is undetermined. Germline CDR1 MNHEY, CDR2 SMNVEV (reference sequence). The CDR3 is 11 residues long. V was clipped by 2 bases and J by 13 bases, with 11 bases between them. CDR3 sequence reads: CASSLGFLVFF. CDR3 sequence (DNA): TGTGCCAGCAGTTTAGGTTTTCTAGTTTTCTTT.

This clonotype was detected ten times or more. This rearrangement joins TRBV20-1 to TRBJ1-1; D uncertain. The CDR3 is made up of 13 amino acids. Trimming removed 6 bases from V and 2 bases from J, with 13 bases in between. Per the germline V gene, CDR1 is DFQATT and CDR2 is SNEGSKA (reference sequence). The DNA for the CDR3 is TGCAGTGCCACCCAGACTCTAAACACTGAAGCTTTCTTT. Its protein is CSATQTLNTEAFF.

Remarks on this clonotype: The CDR3 end shows no conserved phenylalanine or tryptophan, and so a read error is likely. The chain combines TRBV3-1 with TRBJ2-7; D not resolved. The CDR3 is 13 residues long. Germline lookup yields CDR1 LGHDT and CDR2 YNNKEL (reference sequence). Trimming left V 6 bases short and J 1 base short, with 10 bases between. The CDR3 DNA is TGTGCCAGCAGTCAAAAGGGTTCCTACGAGCAGTACCTC. As protein: CASSQKGSYEQYL.